What follows is one T cell receptor beta chain and its context. Its specificity is unknown. The sample belongs to a study of T cell repertoires in cytomegalovirus infection. Study context: Evidence of both CMV infection and a matching HLA type came from public TCR beta signatures. Study-level points and caveats: HLA-C-restricted CMV clonotypes gave the most frequent clonotype in two of eight donors. Cumulative public TCR beta family frequency identified carriers of CMV plus the relevant HLA.

TCRdb used MiXCR to reprocess the reads, holding one entry per CDR3 protein. The repertoire holds around 740,000 distinct CDR3 sequences, with about a third as singletons. This CDR3 has 15 residues. Germline V CDR1 and CDR2: DFQATT, SNEGSKA (reference sequence). J lost 7 bases, V lost 0 bases, and 9 bases had no gene match. The chain links TRBV20-1 to TRBJ1-5, with TRBD1 matching 7 bases. The clonotype was recovered from a human donor in good health (CMV status not recorded). Some clones in this sample may be carry-over from other donors' samples. Sequences were obtained from PBMCs. The CDR3 DNA reads TGCAGTGCTAGAGACTGGAGGGGGCCAGGACAGCCCCAGCATTTT. Its translation: CSARDWRGPGQPQHF.